The 27 T cell receptor beta chains presented below share a single source sample, sequenced in a study of T cells expressing NK-cell markers (dated by TCRdb to between 2020 and 2021). Library construction relied on 5' RACE. Sequencing was carried out with an Illumina HiSeq 2000. Each CDR3 protein sequence appears as one entry after TCRdb reprocessed the reads, and no DNA is included. The sample's clone listing holds 350,000 to 450,000 distinct CDR3 sequences. The leading ten clones occupy roughly 5.5% of the sample. Sequencing used blood T cells: a sorted CD56 or NKG2C T cell subset, CD4+ or CD8+ T cells, or bulk PBMC T cells (not recorded which). The receptors here all came from a man aged 18-75 years in good health.

This chain links TRBV7-8 with TRBJ1-4. The CDR3 extends over 14 amino acids. Germline V gene sequence: CDR1 SGHVS, CDR2 FQNEAQ. The CDR3 here is CASSLMAGNEKLFF.

This chain joins TRBV7-2 and TRBJ1-6. This CDR3 is built from 13 residues. In germline, CDR1 is SGHTA, CDR2 FQGNSA. The CDR3 sequence: CASSLERDSPLHF.

V gene TRBV5-6 combines with J gene TRBJ2-6; TCRdb's D call, TRBD2, is unchecked because there is no DNA. The CDR3 runs 16 residues. CDR1 SGHDT and CDR2 YYEEEE come from the germline V gene. The CDR3 protein is CASSLYGPQPLLVLTF.

The rearrangement joins TRBV15 to TRBJ2-4; TCRdb proposes TRBD1, but this gene call is untestable without DNA. Germline V lookup: CDR1 LNHNV, CDR2 YYDKDF (reference sequence). There are 18 residues in the CDR3. CDR3 sequence reads: CATSRDRGRVGEENIQYF. The entire variable domain, with the rest obtained from reference TRBV15 and TRBJ2-4, is as follows: DAMVIQNPRYQVTQFGKPVTLSCSQTLNHNVMYWYQQKSSQAPKLLFHYYDKDFNNEADTPDNFQSRRPNTSFCFLDIRSPGLGDTAMYLCATSRDRGRVGEENIQYFGAGTRLSVL.

V usage is TRBV21-1 and J usage is TRBJ2-5; TCRdb's D gene call, TRBD1, goes unchecked for lack of DNA. TRBV21-1 has pseudogene status. The CDR3 has 17 amino acids. The CDR3 is CASSKGWSRWGQETQYF.

J is TRBJ2-4 and V is TRBV7-9. CDR1 SEHNR and CDR2 FQNEAQ come from the germline V gene (reference sequence). This CDR3 comprises 16 residues. CDR3 sequence: CASSLGLGRPQNIQYF.

The chain is built from TRBV29-1 and TRBJ2-7; TCRdb picks TRBD1, but there is no DNA to check that call. The CDR3 contains 13 residues. Germline V gives CDR1 SQVTM, CDR2 ANQGSEA. CDR3 residues: CSVETGTDYEQYF.

The chain is built from TRBV4-2 and TRBJ1-6. The CDR3 loop spans 15 amino acids. Looked up from germline, CDR1 is LGHNA and CDR2 is YNFKEQ. The CDR3 is CASSQDQKPNSPLHF.

The rearrangement uses TRBV20-1 and TRBJ2-2; TCRdb's D call of TRBD1 is untestable without DNA. Germline V gives CDR1 DFQATT, CDR2 SNEGSKA (reference sequence). The CDR3 runs 13 residues. The CDR3: CSAPDRNTGELFF.

The CDR3 sequence is CASRGTLTQYF. The chain links TRBV28 to TRBJ2-3; no DNA is available, so the TRBD2 call from TCRdb remains unchecked. Per the germline V gene, CDR1 is MDHEN and CDR2 is SYDVKM. This CDR3 has 11 amino acids.

The chain couples TRBV27 to TRBJ2-7. Germline values: CDR1 MNHEY, CDR2 SMNVEV (reference sequence). CDR3 length: 16 residues. The CDR3 loop is CASSPNPTGISYEQYF.

The chain links TRBV9 to TRBJ2-6; with no DNA, the TCRdb D assignment of TRBD1 cannot be verified. CDR3 length: 14 residues. Germline V CDR1 and CDR2: SGDLS, YYNGEE. The CDR3 spells CASNRGIWANVLTF.

The V and J genes are TRBV2 and TRBJ2-3; there is no DNA to check the TCRdb D call of TRBD1. Germline-derived CDR1 and CDR2 are SNHLY and FYNNEI. The length of the CDR3 is 14 residues. This chain's CDR3 is CAGRRDRFTDTQYF.

V is TRBV7-2 and J is TRBJ1-5; TCRdb proposes TRBD1, but this gene call is untestable without DNA. The CDR3 runs 16 residues. The germline V gene has CDR1 SGHTA and CDR2 FQGNSA. The CDR3 region is CASQPAGQRLNQPQHF.

The rearrangement joins TRBV9 to TRBJ2-4; TCRdb designates TRBD1, a call that cannot be tested without DNA. Germline V gene data show CDR1 as SGDLS and CDR2 as YYNGEE. CDR3 length: 17 amino acids. CDR3 sequence reads: CASSAQTGTGEKNIQYF.

The chain recombines TRBV7-8 with TRBJ2-5; lacking DNA, the TRBD2 call made by TCRdb goes unchecked. The germline V gene encodes CDR1 SGHVS and CDR2 FQNEAQ. The CDR3 covers 15 residues. The CDR3 is CASNKGTLGRETQYF. Drawing the rest from reference TRBV7-8 and TRBJ2-5, the complete variable domain is GAGVSQSPRYKVAKRGQDVALRCDPISGHVSLFWYQQALGQGPEFLTYFQNEAQLDKSGLPSDRFFAERPEGSVSTLKIQRTQQEDSAVYLCASNKGTLGRETQYFGPGTRLLVL.

The chain has TRBV7-8 and TRBJ2-5; the TCRdb call, TRBD1, lacks DNA for checking. The CDR3 contains 13 residues. Germline V gene lookup returns CDR1 SGHVS and CDR2 FQNEAQ. The CDR3 sequence is CASRILRGGTQYF. The full variable domain, completed using reference TRBV7-8 and TRBJ2-5, is GAGVSQSPRYKVAKRGQDVALRCDPISGHVSLFWYQQALGQGPEFLTYFQNEAQLDKSGLPSDRFFAERPEGSVSTLKIQRTQQEDSAVYLCASRILRGGTQYFGPGTRLLVL.

The rearrangement joins TRBV5-1 to TRBJ1-1; checking the TCRdb D call of TRBD1 is not possible without DNA. The CDR3 is 13 amino acids. Looked up from germline, CDR1 is SGHRS and CDR2 is YFSETQ. The CDR3 loop reads CASKRTVYTEAFF.

This CDR3 reads CSARVGTSYTGELFF. This chain joins TRBV20-1 and TRBJ2-2. The CDR3 runs to 15 residues. Germline loops: CDR1 DFQATT, CDR2 SNEGSKA (reference sequence).

V usage is TRBV7-2 and J usage is TRBJ2-5; TCRdb's assignment of TRBD1 cannot be checked, as there is no DNA. CDR1 and CDR2 from the germline V gene are SGHTA and FQGNSA. The CDR3 runs 16 residues. CDR3 in amino acids: CASSTDGGYGGETQYF.

This chain links TRBV4-1 with TRBJ1-5. Looked up from germline, CDR1 is MGHRA and CDR2 is YSYEKL. The CDR3 spans 12 residues. The CDR3 region is CASSQYGQPQHF.

The V gene is TRBV7-9, the J gene TRBJ1-6; TCRdb's D call, TRBD1, is unchecked because there is no DNA. Germline values: CDR1 SEHNR, CDR2 FQNEAQ (reference sequence). The CDR3 is made up of 14 amino acids. The CDR3 reads CASSLVPGNSPLHF. Drawing the rest from reference TRBV7-9 and TRBJ1-6, the complete variable domain is DTGVSQNPRHKITKRGQNVTFRCDPISEHNRLYWYRQTLGQGPEFLTYFQNEAQLEKSRLLSDRFSAERPKGSFSTLEIQRTEQGDSAMYLCASSLVPGNSPLHFGNGTRLTVT.

The rearrangement uses TRBV6-4 and TRBJ1-2; TCRdb indicates TRBD1, and absent DNA this call remains unverified. The CDR3 has 15 residues. The germline V gene encodes CDR1 MRHNA and CDR2 SNTAGT. The CDR3 sequence: CASSVRPGQGHGYTF.

The CDR3 reads CASSPRSFRELAKNIQYF. This chain joins TRBV11-2 and TRBJ2-4. This CDR3 region has 18 residues. Germline values: CDR1 SGHAT, CDR2 FQNNGV.

The V gene is TRBV6-1, the J gene TRBJ1-4; TCRdb's D call, TRBD1, is unchecked because there is no DNA. Germline V gives CDR1 MNHNS, CDR2 SASEGT. The CDR3 contains 14 residues. The CDR3: CASIAPGESKKLFF.

The V call is TRBV6-5, the J call TRBJ2-3; the TCRdb D gene call, TRBD1, has no DNA to confirm it. The V gene's germline CDR1 is MNHEY and CDR2 SVGAGI. There are 16 residues in the CDR3. The CDR3 here is CASSYRAGGDTDTQYF.

This chain uses TRBV7-2 with TRBJ2-5; as DNA is missing, the TRBD2 call by TCRdb cannot be tested. Germline values: CDR1 SGHTA, CDR2 FQGNSA. The CDR3 contains 16 residues. The CDR3 spells CASSPLAGGPPETQYF.